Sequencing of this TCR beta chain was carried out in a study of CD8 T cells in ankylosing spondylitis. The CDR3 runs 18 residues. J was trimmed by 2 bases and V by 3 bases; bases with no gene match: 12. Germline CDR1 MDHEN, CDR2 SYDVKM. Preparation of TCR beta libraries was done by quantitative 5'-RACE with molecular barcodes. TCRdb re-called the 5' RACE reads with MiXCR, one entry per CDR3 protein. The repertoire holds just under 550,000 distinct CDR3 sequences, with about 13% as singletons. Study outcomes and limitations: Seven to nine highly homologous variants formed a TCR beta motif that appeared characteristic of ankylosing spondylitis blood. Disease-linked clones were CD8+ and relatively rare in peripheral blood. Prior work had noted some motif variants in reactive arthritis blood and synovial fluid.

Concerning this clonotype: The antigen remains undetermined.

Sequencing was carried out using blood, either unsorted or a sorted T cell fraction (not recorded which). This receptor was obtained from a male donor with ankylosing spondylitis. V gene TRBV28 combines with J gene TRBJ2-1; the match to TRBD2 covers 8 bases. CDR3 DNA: TGTGCCAGCAGTTTCCCATTCCCCGGGACTAGGACCTACAATGAGCAGTTCTTC. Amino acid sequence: CASSFPFPGTRTYNEQFF.